Listed here is a single T cell receptor beta chain. This clonotype is regarded as medium-sized (0.01 to 0.1%). Its specific antigen is unknown. Base qualities are not at hand, and no much larger clone is one base apart. Total RNA was extracted from the cultured T cells using TRIzol reagent. 5' rapid amplification of cDNA ends (5'RACE) was the method used to amplify TCRbeta libraries from the RNA. Library concentration and integrity were checked with Qubit, an Agilent instrument, and quantitative PCR before sequencing. A commercial service provider sequenced the qualified libraries on Illumina HiSeq or MiSeq. Processing in the source paper ran as follows. MiXCR version 1.8.2 was used to identify TCR sequences in each sample. For a clone to be considered qualified, a CDR3 longer than four amino acids, an in-frame nucleotide length, and the absence of a stop codon were required. A read containing the complete CDR3 structure was counted as an effective read. RT-PCR with 24 Vbeta primers, GeneScan spectratyping, and Sanger sequencing were used to validate expanded clones. TCRdb reran the public reads through fastp at Q25 and MiXCR, keeping productive beta chains. Each entry merges the rows of one CDR3 protein and shows their most common DNA and genes. The V and J calls were not made by the authors but by TCRdb's processing. Across this sample there are almost 10,000 distinct CDR3 sequences, with 43% seen only once. Around 57% of the sample lies in the top ten.

V loses 1 base at its end and J loses 2 bases; junction bases beyond the gene matches: 3. Including cysteine and phenylalanine, the CDR3 has 15 amino acids. The only DNA kept is the CDR3, 45 bases in frame from the first base. This specimen belongs to a study of T cell repertoires and leukemia-associated antigens (dated by TCRdb to between 2018 and 2021). Looking at the study overall: About 5.1 to 7 million read pairs and roughly 3 to 5.0 million effective reads were obtained per sample, with some 16 million effective reads obtained overall. Using in vitro peptide stimulation of healthy T cells, the study sought to determine the antigen recognized by a TCR Vbeta21 clone earlier detected in CML patients. What the study reported, not specific to this receptor: The antigen specificity and function of the expanded clones were not directly tested and needed further investigation. No significant differences among the four groups were observed in the numbers of Vbeta genes (roughly 60), Jbeta genes (14), VDJ rearrangements, or unique CDR3s.

As a first step, CD3+ T cells were rested overnight at 2.5 million to 3 million cells/mL in RPMI 1640 lacking fetal bovine serum. MACS immunomagnetic beads were used according to the manufacturer's instructions to isolate CD3+ T cells from PBMCs. This chain is built from TRBV12-3 or TRBV12-4 and TRBJ2-7; TRBD2 fits 9 bases in the junction. The sequencing input was CD3+ T cells sorted from blood and cultured. The receptor was derived from a female donor in good health. The bases read TGTGCCAGCAGTTTAGGGGGACTAGCAGCCTACGAGCAGTACTTC. It translates to CASSLGGLAAYEQYF.